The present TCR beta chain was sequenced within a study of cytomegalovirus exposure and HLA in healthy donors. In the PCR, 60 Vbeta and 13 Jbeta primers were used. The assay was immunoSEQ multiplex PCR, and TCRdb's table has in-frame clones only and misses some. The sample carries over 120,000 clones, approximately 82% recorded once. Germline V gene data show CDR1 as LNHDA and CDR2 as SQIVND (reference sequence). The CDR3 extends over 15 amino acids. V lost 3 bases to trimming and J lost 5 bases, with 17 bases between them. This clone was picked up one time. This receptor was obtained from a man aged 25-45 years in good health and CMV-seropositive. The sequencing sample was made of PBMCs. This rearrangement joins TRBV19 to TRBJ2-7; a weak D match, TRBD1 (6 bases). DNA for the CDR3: TGTGCCAGTAGTATCACCGCAGGGGCTGTAAACGAGCAGTACTTC. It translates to CASSITAGAVNEQYF.